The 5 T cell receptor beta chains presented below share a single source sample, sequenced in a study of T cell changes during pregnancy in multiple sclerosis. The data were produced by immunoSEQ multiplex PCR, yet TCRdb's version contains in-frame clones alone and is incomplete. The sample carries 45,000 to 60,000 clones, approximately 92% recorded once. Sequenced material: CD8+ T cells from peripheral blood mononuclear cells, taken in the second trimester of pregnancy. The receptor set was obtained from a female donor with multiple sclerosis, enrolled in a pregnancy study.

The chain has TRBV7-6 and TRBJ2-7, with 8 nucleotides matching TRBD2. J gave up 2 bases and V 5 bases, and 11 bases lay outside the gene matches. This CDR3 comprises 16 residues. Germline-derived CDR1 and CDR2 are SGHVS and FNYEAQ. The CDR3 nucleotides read TGTGCCAGCAGCCCCGAGACGGGAGGGGGTGCCTACGAGCAGTACTTC. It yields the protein CASSPETGGGAYEQYF.

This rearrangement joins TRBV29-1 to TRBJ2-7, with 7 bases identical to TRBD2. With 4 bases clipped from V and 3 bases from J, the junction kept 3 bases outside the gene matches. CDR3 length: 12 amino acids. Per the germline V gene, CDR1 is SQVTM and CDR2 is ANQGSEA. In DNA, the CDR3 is TGCAGCGTTGGGGGGGGGTACTACGAGCAGTACTTC. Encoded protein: CSVGGGYYEQYF.

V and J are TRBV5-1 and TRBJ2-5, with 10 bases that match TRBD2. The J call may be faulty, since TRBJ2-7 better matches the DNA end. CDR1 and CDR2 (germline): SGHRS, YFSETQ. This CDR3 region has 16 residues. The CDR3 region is CASSLTSGVSSYEQYF. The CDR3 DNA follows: TGCGCCAGCAGCTTAACTAGCGGGGTTAGCTCCTACGAGCAGTACTTC.

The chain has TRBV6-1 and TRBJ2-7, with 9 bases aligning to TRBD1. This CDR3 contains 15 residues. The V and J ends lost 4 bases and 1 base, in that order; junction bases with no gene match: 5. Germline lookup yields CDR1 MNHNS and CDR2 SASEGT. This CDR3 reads CASSVSDRGSYEQYF. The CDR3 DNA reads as TGTGCCAGCAGTGTATCGGACAGGGGATCCTACGAGCAGTACTTC.

CDR3: CANVVRAHGYTF. CDR3 nucleotides: TGTGCCAACGTAGTCCGAGCCCATGGCTACACCTTC. This rearrangement joins TRBV2 to TRBJ1-2; unclear D gene. This CDR3 has 12 amino acids. V was trimmed by 10 bases and J by 6 bases, leaving 15 bases between them. Germline CDR1 and CDR2: SNHLY and FYNNEI.